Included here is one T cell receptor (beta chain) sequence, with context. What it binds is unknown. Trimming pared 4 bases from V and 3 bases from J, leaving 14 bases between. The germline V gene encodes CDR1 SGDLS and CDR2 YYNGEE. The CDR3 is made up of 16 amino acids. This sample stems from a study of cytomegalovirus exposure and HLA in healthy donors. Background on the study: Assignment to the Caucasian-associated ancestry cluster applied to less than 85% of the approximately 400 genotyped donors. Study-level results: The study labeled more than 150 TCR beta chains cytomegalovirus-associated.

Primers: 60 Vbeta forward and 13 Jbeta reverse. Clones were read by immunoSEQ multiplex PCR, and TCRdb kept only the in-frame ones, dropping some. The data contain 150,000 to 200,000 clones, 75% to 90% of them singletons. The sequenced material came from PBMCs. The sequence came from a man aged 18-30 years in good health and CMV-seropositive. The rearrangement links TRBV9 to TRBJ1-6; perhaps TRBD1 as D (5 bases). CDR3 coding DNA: TGTGCCAGCAGCCCCTGGGACTTCCTCTATAATTCACCCCTCCACTTT. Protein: CASSPWDFLYNSPLHF.